Sequencing of this T cell receptor (beta chain) was carried out in a study of OX40 agonist ivuxolimab in advanced cancers. In germline, CDR1 is MDHEN, CDR2 SYDVKM. This CDR3 has 14 amino acids. V dropped 2 bases and J dropped 8; count of bases not matched to a gene: 4. Some clones are missing from TCRdb's copy, which holds only in-frame ones; the method was immunoSEQ multiplex PCR. The table records tens of thousands of clones, around 77% of them present only once. The V call is TRBV28, the J call TRBJ1-2; 11 positions match TRBD1. Sample: CD4+ or CD8+ T cells sorted from blood, taken in a trial of the OX40 agonist ivuxolimab. The sequence was collected from an adult with an advanced solid tumor such as melanoma, head and neck, liver or kidney cancer. CDR3 sequence: CASSLPDRGRGYTF. DNA of the CDR3: TGTGCCAGCAGTTTACCGGACAGGGGGCGAGGCTACACCTTC.